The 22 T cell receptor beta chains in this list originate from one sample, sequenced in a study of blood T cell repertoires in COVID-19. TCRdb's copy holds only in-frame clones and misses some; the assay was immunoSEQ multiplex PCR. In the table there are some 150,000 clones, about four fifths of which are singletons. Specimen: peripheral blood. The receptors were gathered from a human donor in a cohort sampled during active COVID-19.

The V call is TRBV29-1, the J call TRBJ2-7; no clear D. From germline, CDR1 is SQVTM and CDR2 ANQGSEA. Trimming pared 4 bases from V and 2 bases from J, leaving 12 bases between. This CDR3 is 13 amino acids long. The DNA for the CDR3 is TGCAGCGTTGGACCCGGGTCTACCTACGAGCAGTACTTC. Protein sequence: CSVGPGSTYEQYF.

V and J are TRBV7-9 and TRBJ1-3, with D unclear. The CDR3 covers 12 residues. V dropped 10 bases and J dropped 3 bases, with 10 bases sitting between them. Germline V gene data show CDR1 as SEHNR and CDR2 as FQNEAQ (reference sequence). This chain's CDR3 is CATTSSGNTIYF. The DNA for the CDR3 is TGTGCCACCACTTCCAGTGGAAACACCATATATTTT. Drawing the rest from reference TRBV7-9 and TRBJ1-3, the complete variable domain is DTGVSQNPRHKITKRGQNVTFRCDPISEHNRLYWYRQTLGQGPEFLTYFQNEAQLEKSRLLSDRFSAERPKGSFSTLEIQRTEQGDSAMYLCATTSSGNTIYFGEGSWLTVV.

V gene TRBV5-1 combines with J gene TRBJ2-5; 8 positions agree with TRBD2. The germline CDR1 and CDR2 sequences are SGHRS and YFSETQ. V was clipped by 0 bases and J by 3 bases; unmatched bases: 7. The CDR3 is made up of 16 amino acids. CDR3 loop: CASSLVVAGLEETQYF. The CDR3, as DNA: TGCGCCAGCAGCTTGGTGGTAGCGGGGCTGGAAGAGACCCAGTACTTC.

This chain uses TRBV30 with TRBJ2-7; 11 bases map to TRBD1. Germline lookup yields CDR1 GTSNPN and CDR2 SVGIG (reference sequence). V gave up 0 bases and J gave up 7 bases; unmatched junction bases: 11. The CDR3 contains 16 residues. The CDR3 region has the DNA TGTGCCTGGAGTGTCGGGTGGGACAGGGGGAATGTTGAGCAGTACTTC. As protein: CAWSVGWDRGNVEQYF. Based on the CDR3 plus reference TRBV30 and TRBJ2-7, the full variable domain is SQTIHQWPATLVQPVGSPLSLECTVEGTSNPNLYWYRQAAGRGLQLLFYSVGIGQISSEVPQNLSASRPQDRQFILSSKKLLLSDSGFYLCAWSVGWDRGNVEQYFGPGTRLTVT.

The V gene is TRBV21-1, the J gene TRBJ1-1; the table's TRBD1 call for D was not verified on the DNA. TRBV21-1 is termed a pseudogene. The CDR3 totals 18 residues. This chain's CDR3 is CASSFPRTGGALNTEAFF. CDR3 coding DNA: TGTGCCAGCAGCTTCCCCCGGACAGGGGGCGCCTTGAACACTGAAGCTTTCTTT.

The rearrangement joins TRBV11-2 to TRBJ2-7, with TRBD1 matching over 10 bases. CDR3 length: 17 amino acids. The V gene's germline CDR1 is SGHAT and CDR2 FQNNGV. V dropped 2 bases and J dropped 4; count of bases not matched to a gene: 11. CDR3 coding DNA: TGTGCCAGCAGCTTACTTAGACAGGGGGCCTCCCAGTACGAGCAGTACTTC. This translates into CASSLLRQGASQYEQYF.

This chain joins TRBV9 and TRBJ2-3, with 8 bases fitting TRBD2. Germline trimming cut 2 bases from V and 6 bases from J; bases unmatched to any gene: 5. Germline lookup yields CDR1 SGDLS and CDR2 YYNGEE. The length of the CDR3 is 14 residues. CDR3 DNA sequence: TGTGCCAGCAGCGTCGCTAGCGGGCAGGATACGCAGTATTTT. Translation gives CASSVASGQDTQYF.

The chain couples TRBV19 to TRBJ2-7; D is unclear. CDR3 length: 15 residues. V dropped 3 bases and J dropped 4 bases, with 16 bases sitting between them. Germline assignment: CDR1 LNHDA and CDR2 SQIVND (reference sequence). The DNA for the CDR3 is TGTGCCAGTAGTATCCGGCCCCGTGGGCCTTACGAGCAGTACTTC. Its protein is CASSIRPRGPYEQYF.

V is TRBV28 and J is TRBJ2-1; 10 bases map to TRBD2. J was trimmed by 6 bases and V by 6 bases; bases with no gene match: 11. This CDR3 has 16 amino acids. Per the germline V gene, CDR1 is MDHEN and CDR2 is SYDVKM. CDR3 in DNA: TGTGCCAGCAGGCTCTATCTAGCGGGAGTAAGCAATGAGCAGTTCTTC. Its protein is CASRLYLAGVSNEQFF.

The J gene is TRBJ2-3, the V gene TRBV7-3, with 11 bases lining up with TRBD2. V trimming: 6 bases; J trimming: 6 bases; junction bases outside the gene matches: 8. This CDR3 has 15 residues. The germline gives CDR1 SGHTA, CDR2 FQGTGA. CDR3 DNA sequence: TGTGCCAGCAGTATCACTAGCGGGAGTTGGGATACGCAGTATTTT. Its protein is CASSITSGSWDTQYF.

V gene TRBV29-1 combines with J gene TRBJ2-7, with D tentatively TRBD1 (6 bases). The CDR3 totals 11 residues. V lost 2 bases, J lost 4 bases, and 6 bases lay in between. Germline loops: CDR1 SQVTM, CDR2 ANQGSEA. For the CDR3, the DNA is TGCAGCGTTGAAACAGGGTACGAGCAGTACTTC. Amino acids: CSVETGYEQYF.

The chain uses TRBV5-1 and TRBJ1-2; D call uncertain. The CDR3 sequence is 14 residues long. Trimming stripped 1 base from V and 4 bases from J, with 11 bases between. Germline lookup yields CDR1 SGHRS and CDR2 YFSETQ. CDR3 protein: CASSLTGRGYGYTF. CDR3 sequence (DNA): TGCGCCAGCAGCTTGACTGGTCGCGGCTATGGCTACACCTTC.

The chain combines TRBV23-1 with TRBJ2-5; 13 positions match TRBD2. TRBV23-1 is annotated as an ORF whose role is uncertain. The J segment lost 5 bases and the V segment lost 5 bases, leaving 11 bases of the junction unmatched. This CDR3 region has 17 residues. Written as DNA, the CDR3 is TGCGCCAGCAGTAAGAGAACTAGCGGGAGGGCAGAGGAGACCCAGTACTTC. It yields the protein CASSKRTSGRAEETQYF.

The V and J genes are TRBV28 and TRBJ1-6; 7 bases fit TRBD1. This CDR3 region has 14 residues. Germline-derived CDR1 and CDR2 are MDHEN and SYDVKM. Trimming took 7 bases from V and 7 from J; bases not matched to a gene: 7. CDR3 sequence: CASTPGTVNSPLHF. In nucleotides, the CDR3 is TGTGCCAGCACCCCCGGGACAGTGAATTCACCCCTCCACTTT.

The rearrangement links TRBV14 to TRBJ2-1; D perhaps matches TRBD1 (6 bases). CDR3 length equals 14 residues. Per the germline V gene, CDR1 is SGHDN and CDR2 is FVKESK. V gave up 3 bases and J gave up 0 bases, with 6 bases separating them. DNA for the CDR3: TGTGCCAGCAGCCACAGGGGCTCCTACAATGAGCAGTTCTTC. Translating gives CASSHRGSYNEQFF.

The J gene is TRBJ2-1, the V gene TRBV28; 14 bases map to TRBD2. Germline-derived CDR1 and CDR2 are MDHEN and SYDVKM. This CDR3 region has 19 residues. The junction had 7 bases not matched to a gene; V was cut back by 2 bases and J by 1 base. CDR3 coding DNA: TGTGCCAGCAGTTTAATGGGACTAGCGGGAGTGAGGTCCTACAATGAGCAGTTCTTC. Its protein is CASSLMGLAGVRSYNEQFF.

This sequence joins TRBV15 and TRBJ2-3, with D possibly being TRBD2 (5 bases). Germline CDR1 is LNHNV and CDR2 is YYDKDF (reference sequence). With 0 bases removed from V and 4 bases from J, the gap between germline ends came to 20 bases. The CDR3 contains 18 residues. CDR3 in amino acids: CATSREGRASGRADTQYF. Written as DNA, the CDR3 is TGTGCCACCAGCAGAGAGGGCCGGGCGAGCGGTCGCGCAGATACGCAGTATTTT.

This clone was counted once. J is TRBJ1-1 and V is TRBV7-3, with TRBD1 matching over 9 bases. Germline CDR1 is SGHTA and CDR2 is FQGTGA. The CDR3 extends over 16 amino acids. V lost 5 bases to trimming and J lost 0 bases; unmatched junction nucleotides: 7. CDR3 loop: CASSPRQGGLNTEAFF. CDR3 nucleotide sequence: TGTGCCAGCAGCCCGCGACAGGGGGGGTTGAACACTGAAGCTTTCTTT.

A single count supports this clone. The CDR3 loop reads CASSLRWGGGEKLFF. DNA of the CDR3: TGTGCCAGCAGTTTACGGTGGGGAGGGGGTGAAAAACTGTTTTTT. The J gene is TRBJ1-4, the V gene TRBV28; D is possibly TRBD1 (6 bases). Germline values: CDR1 MDHEN, CDR2 SYDVKM. This CDR3 contains 15 residues. V lost 2 bases and J lost 7, with 14 bases in between.

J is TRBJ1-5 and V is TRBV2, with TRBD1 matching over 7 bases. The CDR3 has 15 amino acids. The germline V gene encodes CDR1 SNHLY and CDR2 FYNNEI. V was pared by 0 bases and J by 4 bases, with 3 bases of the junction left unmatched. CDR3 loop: CASSEAEGANQPQHF. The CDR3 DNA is TGTGCCAGCAGTGAAGCGGAGGGGGCGAATCAGCCCCAGCATTTT.

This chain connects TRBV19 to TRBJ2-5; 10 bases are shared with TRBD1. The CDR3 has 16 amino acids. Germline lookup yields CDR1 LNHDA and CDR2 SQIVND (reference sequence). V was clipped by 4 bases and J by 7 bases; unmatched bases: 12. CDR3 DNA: TGTGCCAGTAGTACCAGGACAGGGGGTGGAACGGGGACCCAGTACTTC. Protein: CASSTRTGGGTGTQYF. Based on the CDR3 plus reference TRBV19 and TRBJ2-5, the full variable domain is DGGITQSPKYLFRKEGQNVTLSCEQNLNHDAMYWYRQDPGQGLRLIYYSQIVNDFQKGDIAEGYSVSREKKESFPLTVTSAQKNPTAFYLCASSTRTGGGTGTQYFGPGTRLLVL.

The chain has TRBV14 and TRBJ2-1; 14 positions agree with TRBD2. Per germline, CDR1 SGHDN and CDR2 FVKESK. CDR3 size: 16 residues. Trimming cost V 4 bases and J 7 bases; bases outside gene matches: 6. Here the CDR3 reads CASSPGLAGEINEQFF. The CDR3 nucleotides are TGTGCCAGCAGCCCGGGACTAGCGGGAGAAATTAATGAGCAGTTCTTC.